Shown below are 31 T cell receptor beta chains from a single sample sequenced in a study of regulatory T cells in long-lasting Graves disease. Time point reported: persistent/refractory GD, antithyroid drugs over 5 years with positive TRAb. PBMCs provided the RNA from which the TCR library was made. To make TCR beta libraries, researchers used iRepertoire HTBI primers and Arm-PCR of CDR3 regions. TCRdb analysed the multiplex PCR reads with MiXCR anew, one entry per CDR3 protein. The sample includes about 660,000 distinct CDR3 sequences, approximately 29% of them seen just once. The sample in question was peripheral blood mononuclear cells (PBMCs), obtained when the disease was refractory, from a patient treated with antithyroid drugs. These receptors originate from a female donor with Graves disease.

This clonotype showed up just a few times. The chain employs TRBV10-3 and TRBJ2-7; D is ambiguous. Trimming removed 0 bases at V and 0 bases at J, with 3 bases between. The germline gives CDR1 ENHRY, CDR2 SYGVKD. The CDR3 has 13 residues. CDR3 DNA: TGTGCCATCAGTGAGTCGGCCTCCTACGAGCAGTACTTC. Protein: CAISESASYEQYF.

The gene calls are TRBV19 and TRBJ2-7; 8 nucleotides line up with TRBD2. Per the germline V gene, CDR1 is LNHDA and CDR2 is SQIVND (reference sequence). CDR3 length equals 17 residues. V shed 0 bases and J 5 bases; nucleotides not matched to a gene: 12. In DNA form, the CDR3 reads TGTGCCAGTAGTATAGATCTTGAAGGCGGGAGGTCGAACGAGCAGTACTTC. As protein: CASSIDLEGGRSNEQYF.

This clonotype turned up a few times. The chain recombines TRBV5-1 with TRBJ2-7; D tentatively fits TRBD1 or TRBD2 (6 bases each). The CDR3 is made up of 15 amino acids. V lost 5 bases and J 5 bases, leaving 20 bases between the germline ends. CDR1 and CDR2 from the germline V gene are SGHRS and YFSETQ. The CDR3 coding sequence is TGCGCCAGCAGGCTCGCGGGGCAGGGGAGCCACGAGCAGTACTTC. This encodes CASRLAGQGSHEQYF.

This clonotype was found many times. The rearrangement uses TRBV11-2 and TRBJ2-7; TRBD2 matches at 8 bases. The CDR3 length is 13 residues. With 2 bases clipped from V and 5 bases from J, the junction kept 2 bases outside the gene matches. CDR1 is SGHAT, CDR2 FQNNGV, per germline. The CDR3 protein is CASSLSGSNEQYF. The CDR3 DNA sequence: TGTGCCAGCAGCTTAAGCGGGAGCAACGAGCAGTACTTC. The full variable domain, with the rest looked up from reference TRBV11-2 and TRBJ2-7, is EAGVAQSPRYKIIEKRQSVAFWCNPISGHATLYWYQQILGQGPKLLIQFQNNGVVDDSQLPKDRFSAERLKGVDSTLKIQPAKLEDSAVYLCASSLSGSNEQYFGPGTRLTVT.

DNA of the CDR3: TGTGCCAGCAGTTACTCTATACTAGCGGGAGATGAGCAGTACTTC. It specifies CASSYSILAGDEQYF. V and J are TRBV6-2 or TRBV6-3 and TRBJ2-7; 11 bases match TRBD2. Germline CDR1 is MNHEY and CDR2 is SVGEGT. There are 15 residues in the CDR3. The J segment lost 7 bases and the V segment lost 0 bases, leaving 5 bases of the junction unmatched.

This clonotype was seen ten or more times. V gene TRBV3-1 combines with J gene TRBJ1-2; 8 bases are a match to TRBD1. This CDR3 has 14 residues. The germline V gene encodes CDR1 LGHDT and CDR2 YNNKEL (reference sequence). The ends lost 0 bases at V and 7 bases at J; junction bases unmatched: 4. The CDR3 DNA follows: TGTGCCAGCAGCCAAGACAGGGGGCAGAGTGGCTACACCTTC. It specifies CASSQDRGQSGYTF.

The rearrangement joins TRBV25-1 to TRBJ2-7; possible D gene TRBD1, 5 bases. The CDR3 is 15 residues long. CDR1 MGHDK and CDR2 SYGVNS come from the germline V gene. Trimming pared 1 base from V and 3 bases from J, leaving 13 bases between. The CDR3 DNA is TGTGCCAGCAGTGAATTAACCCAGGGCGGCTACGAGCAGTACTTC. Translated, it gives CASSELTQGGYEQYF.

The rearrangement joins TRBV20-1 to TRBJ1-1, with a weak D call TRBD1 (5 bases). V was pared by 5 bases and J by 4 bases, with 11 bases between. The germline CDR1 and CDR2 sequences are DFQATT and SNEGSKA (reference sequence). The length of the CDR3 is 12 residues. Here the CDR3 reads CSAPGVGTEAFF. In DNA form, the CDR3 reads TGCAGTGCTCCGGGGGTTGGCACTGAAGCTTTCTTT.

CDR3 sequence (DNA): TGTGCCAGCAGCCAACAGCATAATAACTATGGCTACACCTTC. Translation: CASSQQHNNYGYTF. The rearrangement joins TRBV14 to TRBJ1-2, with D uncertain. The CDR3 totals 14 residues. The V gene's germline CDR1 is SGHDN and CDR2 FVKESK. V lost 2 bases and J lost 1, with 8 bases in between.

The chain couples TRBV7-2 to TRBJ1-1; D gene unclear. Germline CDR1 is SGHTA and CDR2 is FQGNSA. The CDR3 totals 12 residues. Trimming removed 3 bases from V and 7 bases from J, with 9 bases in between. CDR3 coding DNA: TGTGCCAGCAGCTTCGGATATCGTGAAGCTTTCTTT. Translation gives CASSFGYREAFF.

This clonotype was detected only a few times. The V gene is TRBV5-6, the J gene TRBJ2-5; TRBD1 matches at 9 bases. The CDR3 spans 14 residues. CDR1 and CDR2 (germline): SGHDT, YYEEEE. Losses at the gene ends were 4 bases for V and 5 bases for J; bases not matched to a gene: 6. CDR3 DNA: TGTGCCAGCAGCCGGGACAGGGTTTTGGAGACCCAGTACTTC. This gives the protein CASSRDRVLETQYF. Looking up the rest from reference TRBV5-6 and TRBJ2-5 gives the full variable domain: DAGVTQSPTHLIKTRGQQVTLRCSPKSGHDTVSWYQQALGQGPQFIFQYYEEEERQRGNFPDRFSGHQFPNYSSELNVNALLLGDSALYLCASSRDRVLETQYFGPGTRLLVL.

CDR3 amino acids: CASTTTGYTGELFF. The CDR3 DNA reads as TGTGCCAGTACCACGACAGGGTACACCGGGGAGCTGTTTTTT. The chain uses TRBV19 and TRBJ2-2, with 7 bases that match TRBD1. The germline V gene has CDR1 LNHDA and CDR2 SQIVND (reference sequence). The V segment lost 7 bases and the J segment 3 bases; nucleotides outside the gene matches: 5. This CDR3 region has 14 residues.

With regard to this clonotype: A junction boundary mismatches the germline segment, possibly from a read error. The chain uses TRBV10-3 and TRBJ1-1; 7 bases align to TRBD1. This CDR3 has 15 amino acids. Germline V lookup: CDR1 ENHRY, CDR2 SYGVKD. CDR3 sequence (DNA): TGTGCCAGCAGTTACGAGGGGACAGCAAACACTGAAGCTTTCTTT. Its translation is CASSYEGTANTEAFF.

In its sample, this clonotype was seen once. The genes are TRBV4-1 and TRBJ1-6; a weak D match, TRBD1 (5 bases). Germline V gene lookup returns CDR1 MGHRA and CDR2 YSYEKL. The CDR3 covers 18 residues. V lost 0 bases and J 3 bases, leaving 15 bases between the germline ends. The CDR3 DNA reads as TGCGCCAGCAGCCAAGAAATCTCAGGGCAGCACTATAATTCACCCCTCCACTTT. It encodes CASSQEISGQHYNSPLHF.

This clonotype was counted between two and nine times. The V and J genes are TRBV10-3 and TRBJ1-2, with 10 bases lining up with TRBD1. The CDR3 runs to 15 residues. With 10 bases clipped from V and 3 bases from J, the junction kept 11 bases outside the gene matches. Germline-derived CDR1 and CDR2 are ENHRY and SYGVKD. The DNA of the CDR3 is TGTGCCAGCAAACTAGGACAGGGGGATTACTATGGCTACACCTTC. It specifies CASKLGQGDYYGYTF.

The sample holds many counts of this clonotype. The chain links TRBV3-1 to TRBJ1-2; D possibly corresponds to TRBD1 (5 bases). V was trimmed by 2 bases and J by 2 bases, leaving 6 bases between them. This CDR3 comprises 13 residues. CDR1 is LGHDT, CDR2 YNNKEL, per germline (reference sequence). The CDR3 coding sequence is TGTGCCAGCAGCCAACAGGGAAACTATGGCTACACCTTC. This sequence encodes CASSQQGNYGYTF.

Turning to this clonotype: The conserved phenylalanine or tryptophan is not found at the CDR3 terminus, so this likely reflects a read error. The J gene is TRBJ2-2, the V gene TRBV5-5, with D unresolved. The CDR3 covers 16 residues. From germline, CDR1 is SGHKS and CDR2 YYEKEE (reference sequence). With 3 bases removed from V and 0 bases from J, the gap between germline ends came to 12 bases. The CDR3 DNA sequence: TGTGCCAGCAGCTCCAGACGGTACGCGAACACCGGGGAGCTGTTTTCT. Translation gives CASSSRRYANTGELFS.

J is TRBJ2-5 and V is TRBV20-1; TRBD2 aligns across 9 bases. V was pared by 6 bases and J by 4 bases, with 6 bases of the junction left unmatched. The CDR3 totals 13 residues. Germline V lookup: CDR1 DFQATT, CDR2 SNEGSKA (reference sequence). CDR3 in DNA: TGCAGTGCGTTGCGGGAGGGTGGAGAGACCCAGTACTTC. Protein: CSALREGGETQYF.

The J gene is TRBJ1-4, the V gene TRBV12-3 or TRBV12-4; D not resolved. The CDR3 has 14 residues. V gave up 5 bases and J gave up 2 bases, with 9 bases separating them. CDR3 coding DNA: TGTGCCAGCAGTAACCGGCGTACTAATGAAAAACTGTTTTTT. The encoded protein is CASSNRRTNEKLFF.

This clonotype has ten or more counts. The chain recombines TRBV2 with TRBJ1-1, with D perhaps matching TRBD1 (5 bases). Germline CDR1 is SNHLY and CDR2 is FYNNEI. CDR3 length: 14 residues. Trimming removed 3 bases from V and 3 bases from J, with 11 bases in between. In DNA, the CDR3 is TGTGCCAGCAGTGAGGAGTTAGGGGACACTGAAGCTTTCTTT. As protein: CASSEELGDTEAFF.

Concerning this clonotype: The CDR3 end shows no conserved phenylalanine or tryptophan, and so a read error is likely. It is unclear where the CDR3 begins or ends on the DNA, so no DNA is shown, and the CDR3 is as TCRdb lists it. V gene TRBV6-2 or TRBV6-3 combines with J gene TRBJ2-7; the table's D gene call, TRBD2, was not cross checked with the DNA. The CDR3 is 14 residues long, counting both termini. Per the germline V gene, CDR1 is MNHEY and CDR2 is SVGEGT. CDR3 amino acids: CASSEVQTSLNLLL.

CDR3 residues: CASSPPPTVPGANVLTF. The CDR3 nucleotides are TGTGCCAGCAGTCCCCCCCCAACCGTGCCCGGGGCCAACGTCCTGACTTTC. The chain has TRBV6-1 and TRBJ2-6, with D unresolved. In germline, CDR1 is MNHNS, CDR2 SASEGT. With 5 bases removed from V and 4 bases from J, the gap between germline ends came to 18 bases. The CDR3 length is 17 residues.

The V and J genes are TRBV4-1 and TRBJ1-5; no clear D. V lost 0 bases and J lost 9, with 12 bases in between. In germline, CDR1 is MGHRA, CDR2 YSYEKL. The CDR3 is 14 amino acids. The CDR3: CASSQEPGLWPQHF. The CDR3 DNA reads TGCGCCAGCAGCCAAGAACCAGGCTTATGGCCCCAGCATTTT.

The chain couples TRBV15 to TRBJ1-2; the match to TRBD1 covers 7 bases. Germline lookup yields CDR1 LNHNV and CDR2 YYDKDF (reference sequence). CDR3 length equals 15 residues. The V and J ends lost 3 bases and 4 bases, in that order; junction bases with no gene match: 8. The CDR3 DNA follows: TGTGCCACCAGCAGTGGGGACAGTCGGGGCTATGGCTACACCTTC. Amino acids: CATSSGDSRGYGYTF.

This clonotype has a handful of counts. The chain recombines TRBV20-1 with TRBJ1-1; no definite D call. The CDR3 is 14 residues long. Germline values: CDR1 DFQATT, CDR2 SNEGSKA (reference sequence). CDR3 sequence reads: CSGVSGSRGTEAFF. CDR3 DNA: TGCAGCGGGGTATCCGGAAGCCGGGGCACTGAAGCTTTCTTT.

This clonotype has just a few counts. The chain recombines TRBV20-1 with TRBJ2-2; no definite D call. V dropped 0 bases and J dropped 0 bases, with 14 bases sitting between them. The germline CDR1 and CDR2 sequences are DFQATT and SNEGSKA (reference sequence). This CDR3 has 17 residues. The CDR3 DNA is TGCAGTGCTAGAGATTACCTCGGACCCGCGAACACCGGGGAGCTGTTTTTT. Its protein is CSARDYLGPANTGELFF.

The chain recombines TRBV30 with TRBJ1-2; D gene uncertain. V lost 0 bases, J lost 4 bases, and 12 bases lay in between. Germline V gives CDR1 GTSNPN, CDR2 SVGIG (reference sequence). The CDR3 length is 14 residues. DNA of the CDR3: TGTGCCTGGAGTGTCGGCCCAAGCCTCTATGGCTACACCTTC. This translates into CAWSVGPSLYGYTF. Full variable domain (outside the CDR3, taken from reference TRBV30 and TRBJ1-2): SQTIHQWPATLVQPVGSPLSLECTVEGTSNPNLYWYRQAAGRGLQLLFYSVGIGQISSEVPQNLSASRPQDRQFILSSKKLLLSDSGFYLCAWSVGPSLYGYTFGSGTRLTVV.

This CDR3 is CSAPSPGLSQEQYF. As DNA, the CDR3 is TGCAGTGCTCCCTCTCCAGGACTATCTCAAGAGCAGTACTTC. V is TRBV20-1 and J is TRBJ2-7, with a tentative D call TRBD2 (6 bases). V lost 5 bases and J 7 bases, leaving 21 bases between the germline ends. CDR3 length equals 14 residues. In germline, CDR1 is DFQATT, CDR2 SNEGSKA (reference sequence).

In this sample, this clonotype is medium-sized. The chain is built from TRBV11-2 and TRBJ2-1; possibly TRBD2 for D (5 bases). This CDR3 spans 16 amino acids. V was shortened by 6 bases and J by 0 bases, with 15 bases between the two germline ends. Germline V gene data show CDR1 as SGHAT and CDR2 as FQNNGV. In DNA form, the CDR3 reads TGTGCCAGCAGACCTTCCGAGGGTAGCTCCTACAATGAGCAGTTCTTC. As protein: CASRPSEGSSYNEQFF.

The V gene is TRBV7-9, the J gene TRBJ1-2; 7 bases fit TRBD1. V was clipped by 4 bases and J by 14 bases; unmatched bases: 10. The length of the CDR3 is 12 residues. CDR1 is SEHNR and CDR2 is FQNEAQ in the germline V gene (reference sequence). The CDR3 sequence is CASSSPTGLGTF. CDR3 DNA: TGTGCCAGCAGCTCACCGACAGGGCTTGGAACCTTC. The full variable domain, its missing parts supplied by reference TRBV7-9 and TRBJ1-2, is DTGVSQNPRHKITKRGQNVTFRCDPISEHNRLYWYRQTLGQGPEFLTYFQNEAQLEKSRLLSDRFSAERPKGSFSTLEIQRTEQGDSAMYLCASSSPTGLGTFGSGTRLTVV.

This chain connects TRBV6-1 to TRBJ1-2; 7 positions agree with TRBD1. CDR1 and CDR2 from the germline V gene are MNHNS and SASEGT. V trimming: 5 bases; J trimming: 7 bases; junction bases outside the gene matches: 7. The CDR3 length is 13 residues. Here the CDR3 DNA reads TGTGCCAGCAGTCCCCGGTCAGGGGGTGGCTACACCTTC. It yields the protein CASSPRSGGGYTF.